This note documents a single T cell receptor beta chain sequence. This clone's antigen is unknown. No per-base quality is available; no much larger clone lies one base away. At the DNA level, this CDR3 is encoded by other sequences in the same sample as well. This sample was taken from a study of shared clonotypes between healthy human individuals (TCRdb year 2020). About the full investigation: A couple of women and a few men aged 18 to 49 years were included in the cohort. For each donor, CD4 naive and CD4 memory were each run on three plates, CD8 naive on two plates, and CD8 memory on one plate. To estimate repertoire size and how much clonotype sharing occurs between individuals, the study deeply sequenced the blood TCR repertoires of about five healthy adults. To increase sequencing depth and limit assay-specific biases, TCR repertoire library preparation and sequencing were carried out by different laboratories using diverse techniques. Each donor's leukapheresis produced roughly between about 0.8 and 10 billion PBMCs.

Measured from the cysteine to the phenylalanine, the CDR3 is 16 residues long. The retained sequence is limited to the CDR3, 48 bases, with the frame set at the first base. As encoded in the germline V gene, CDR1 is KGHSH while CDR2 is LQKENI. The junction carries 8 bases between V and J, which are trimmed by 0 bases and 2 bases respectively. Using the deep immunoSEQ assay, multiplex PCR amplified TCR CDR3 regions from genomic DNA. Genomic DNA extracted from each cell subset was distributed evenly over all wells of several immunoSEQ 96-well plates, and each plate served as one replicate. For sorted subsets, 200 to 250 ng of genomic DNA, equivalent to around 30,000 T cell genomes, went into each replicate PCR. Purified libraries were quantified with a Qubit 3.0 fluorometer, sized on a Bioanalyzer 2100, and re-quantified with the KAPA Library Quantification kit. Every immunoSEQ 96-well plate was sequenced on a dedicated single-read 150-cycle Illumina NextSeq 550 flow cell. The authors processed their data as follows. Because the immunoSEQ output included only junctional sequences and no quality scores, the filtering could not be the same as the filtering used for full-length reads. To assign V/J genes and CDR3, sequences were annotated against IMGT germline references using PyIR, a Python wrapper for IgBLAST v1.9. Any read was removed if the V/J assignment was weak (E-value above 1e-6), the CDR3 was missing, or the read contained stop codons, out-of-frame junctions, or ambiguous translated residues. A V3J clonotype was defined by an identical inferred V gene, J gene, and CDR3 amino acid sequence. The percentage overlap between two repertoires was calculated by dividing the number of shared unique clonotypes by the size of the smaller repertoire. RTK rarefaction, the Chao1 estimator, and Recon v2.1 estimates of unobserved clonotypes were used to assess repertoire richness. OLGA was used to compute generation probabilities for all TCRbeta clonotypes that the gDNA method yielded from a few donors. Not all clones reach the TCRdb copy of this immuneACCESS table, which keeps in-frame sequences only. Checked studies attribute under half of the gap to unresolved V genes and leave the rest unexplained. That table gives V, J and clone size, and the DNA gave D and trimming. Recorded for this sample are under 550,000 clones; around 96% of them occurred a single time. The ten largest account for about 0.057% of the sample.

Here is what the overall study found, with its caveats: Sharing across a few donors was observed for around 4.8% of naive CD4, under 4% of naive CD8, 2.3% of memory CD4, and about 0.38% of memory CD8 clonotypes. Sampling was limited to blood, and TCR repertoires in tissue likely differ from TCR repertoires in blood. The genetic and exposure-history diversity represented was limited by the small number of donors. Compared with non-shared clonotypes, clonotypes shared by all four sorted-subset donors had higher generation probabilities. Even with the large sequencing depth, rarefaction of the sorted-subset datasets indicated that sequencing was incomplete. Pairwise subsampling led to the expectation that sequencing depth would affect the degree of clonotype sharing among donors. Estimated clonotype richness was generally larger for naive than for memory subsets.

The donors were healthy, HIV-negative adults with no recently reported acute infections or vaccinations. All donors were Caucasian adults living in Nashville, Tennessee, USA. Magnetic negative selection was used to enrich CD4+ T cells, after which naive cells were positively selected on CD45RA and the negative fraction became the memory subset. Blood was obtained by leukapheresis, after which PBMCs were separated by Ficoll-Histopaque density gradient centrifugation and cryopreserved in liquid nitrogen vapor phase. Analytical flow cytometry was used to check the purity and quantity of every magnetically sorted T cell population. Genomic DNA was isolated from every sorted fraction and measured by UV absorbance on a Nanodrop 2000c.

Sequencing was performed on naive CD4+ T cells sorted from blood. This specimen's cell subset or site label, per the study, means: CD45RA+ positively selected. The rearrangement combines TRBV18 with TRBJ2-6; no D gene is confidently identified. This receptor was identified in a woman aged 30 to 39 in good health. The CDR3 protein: CASSPPPGTGANVLTF. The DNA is TGTGCCAGCTCACCACCGCCAGGTACTGGGGCCAACGTCCTGACTTTC. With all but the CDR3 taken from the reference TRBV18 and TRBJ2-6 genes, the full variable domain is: NAGVMQNPRHLVRRRGQEARLRCSPMKGHSHVYWYRQLPEEGLKFMVYLQKENIIDESGMPKERFSAEFPKEGPSILRIQQVVRGDSAAYFCASSPPPGTGANVLTFGAGSRLTVL.